These T cell receptor beta chains were read from a single sample in a study of control samples from healthy donors and cancer patients. TCRdb keeps only in-frame clones here, not all; method: immunoSEQ multiplex PCR. Of over 150,000 clones in the sample, more than 90% were seen once. Sequenced sample: blood. The receptors were sampled from a woman aged 40 to 49 in good health. Each CDR3 is given with its conserved first and last residue. The D gene is left open where the match is weak. A clone size is listed for some rows: how often the clone was seen (once, few, many), or a class if it is expanded.

abundance,v_gene,len,j_gene,d_gene,CDR3nt,CDR3aa
.,TRBV6-5,12,TRBJ1-1,.,TGTGCCAGCAGTTCACGTACAGGTGAAGCTTTCTTT,CASSSRTGEAFF
.,TRBV7-3,13,TRBJ1-5,TRBD1,TGTGCCAGCAGCCGGACAGGAAATCAGCCCCAGCATTTT,CASSRTGNQPQHF
.,TRBV6-2/TRBV6-3,17,TRBJ2-1,TRBD1,TGTGCCAGCAGTTACTCGAGAGAGACAGGGGATTACAATGAGCAGTTCTTC,CASSYSRETGDYNEQFF
.,TRBV5-1,14,TRBJ1-1,.,TGCGCCAGCAGCCTACGGACGTATAACACTGAAGCTTTCTTT,CASSLRTYNTEAFF
few,TRBV19,11,TRBJ1-1,TRBD1,TGTGCCAGCCAGGGACAGTCTGAAGCTTTCTTT,CASQGQSEAFF
.,TRBV10-2,14,TRBJ1-1,.,TGCGCCAGCAGTGAACTGACCCTGAACACTGAAGCTTTCTTT,CASSELTLNTEAFF
.,TRBV5-1,15,TRBJ1-1,.,TGCGCCAGCAGCTTCAACGGAGCTTTGAACACTGAAGCTTTCTTT,CASSFNGALNTEAFF
.,TRBV12-5,16,TRBJ1-2,.,TGTGCTAGTGGTTTGGATCCAACGAGAGGAATTAATGGCTACACCTTC,CASGLDPTRGINGYTF
.,TRBV27,17,TRBJ1-6,.,TGTGCCAGCAGTCTTGGAAGAGTCGGGGGGTTTCATTCACCCCTCCACTTT,CASSLGRVGGFHSPLHF
.,TRBV19,13,TRBJ1-2,.,TGTGCCAGTAGTATTTCGTGGTCATCTGGCTACACCTTC,CASSISWSSGYTF
once,TRBV19,14,TRBJ2-7,TRBD2,TGTGCCAGTAGTATCAACGGGGGGGACGACGAGCAGTACTTC,CASSINGGDDEQYF
.,TRBV4-1,12,TRBJ2-1,.,TGCGCCAGCAGCCAAGATGGGGACGAGCAGTTCTTC,CASSQDGDEQFF
many,TRBV11-2,16,TRBJ1-1,.,TGTGCCAGCAGCCCCTACTCGACGGGGCCGAACACTGAAGCTTTCTTT,CASSPYSTGPNTEAFF
.,TRBV19,14,TRBJ1-2,.,TGTGCCAGTACAGGAAGGGGGGGCCATTATGGCTACACCTTC,CASTGRGGHYGYTF
.,TRBV12-5,17,TRBJ1-6,.,TGTGCTAGTGGTTTGGTACCGGCGGCAGGGGTCCATTCACCCCTCCACTTT,CASGLVPAAGVHSPLHF
.,TRBV4-1,15,TRBJ1-2,.,TGCGCCAGCAGCCAAGTCGGACAGCCACTATGGGGCTACACCTTC,CASSQVGQPLWGYTF
.,TRBV19,12,TRBJ1-2,.,TGTGCCAGTAGTGGGCCTAACTATGGCTACACCTTC,CASSGPNYGYTF
.,TRBV5-6,14,TRBJ1-1,.,TGTGCCAGCAGCTTGGTACGGGGAGGCACTGAAGCTTTCTTT,CASSLVRGGTEAFF
.,TRBV5-6,12,TRBJ2-7,TRBD1,TGTGCCAGTACGACAGGGAGCTACGAGCAGTACTTC,CASTTGSYEQYF
once,TRBV14,14,TRBJ1-1,.,TGTGCCAGCAGCCAAGATTGGGCGAACACTGAAGCTTTCTTT,CASSQDWANTEAFF
.,TRBV19,13,TRBJ2-7,TRBD1,TGTGCCAGTTCTGACAGGGCTTCCCCCGAGCAGTACTTC,CASSDRASPEQYF
.,TRBV12-3/TRBV12-4,12,TRBJ2-2,.,TGTGCCAGCAGAGTGAACACCGGGGAGCTGTTTTTT,CASRVNTGELFF
.,TRBV11-2,15,TRBJ2-3,.,TGTGCCAGCAGCTTACGAGACTCTTACACAGATACGCAGTATTTT,CASSLRDSYTDTQYF
.,TRBV10-3,14,TRBJ1-2,.,TGTGCCATCAGTGAGTCGTTGGCAGTCAATGGCTACACCTTC,CAISESLAVNGYTF
.,TRBV12-3/TRBV12-4,13,TRBJ2-2,.,TGTGCCAGCAGTTTGTTGCCGGTCGGGGAGCTGTTTTTT,CASSLLPVGELFF
once,TRBV23-1,16,TRBJ2-7,TRBD1,TGCGCCAGCAGCCGACAGGGACACCCCTTCTCCTACGAGCAGTACTTC,CASSRQGHPFSYEQYF
.,TRBV18,17,TRBJ2-2,TRBD2,TGTGCCAGCTCACCTATCCACGTAGCGGGGGGCACCGGGGAGCTGTTTTTT,CASSPIHVAGGTGELFF
.,TRBV4-1,14,TRBJ2-1,.,TGCGCCAGCTGGAACCCCTCGACCGGCAATGAGCAGTTCTTC,CASWNPSTGNEQFF
.,TRBV12-5,19,TRBJ2-2,.,TGTGCTAGTGGTTTGCTCACCAGGGCAGGGACACCCCCTCCAGGGGAGCTGTTTTTT,CASGLLTRAGTPPPGELFF
.,TRBV11-2,12,TRBJ1-2,.,TGTGCCAGCAGCTTATCACTTGTGACTCCTTTCTTC,CASSLSLVTPFF
.,TRBV11-2,11,TRBJ1-1,.,TGTGCCAGCAGCTTAGGACCAGAAGCTTTCTTT,CASSLGPEAFF
few,TRBV15,18,TRBJ2-3,.,TGTGCCACCAGCAGAGATTTCGGGACCGTAACCAGCACAGATACGCAGTATTTT,CATSRDFGTVTSTDTQYF
.,TRBV13,12,TRBJ1-1,TRBD1,TGTGCCAGCAGCTGGAGACAGGGGGAAGCTTTCTTT,CASSWRQGEAFF
.,TRBV20-1,12,TRBJ1-2,TRBD1,TGCAGTGCTAGTCGAGGGGGCGGTGGCTACACCTTC,CSASRGGGGYTF
once,TRBV13,17,TRBJ1-1,TRBD1,TGTGCCAGCAGCCCCCGAGGGGCAGGGGGACTGGGGGCTGAAGCTTTCTTT,CASSPRGAGGLGAEAFF
.,TRBV5-6,17,TRBJ2-2,TRBD1,TGTGCCAGCAGCTTGGAGACAGGGGGCGTGGGTGCCGGGGAGCTGTTTTTT,CASSLETGGVGAGELFF
.,TRBV25-1,13,TRBJ2-7,TRBD1,TGTGCCAGCAGACCGGGACAGATCCACGAGCAGTACTTC,CASRPGQIHEQYF